The subject of this entry is one T cell receptor (beta chain). The antigen this receptor binds is unknown. Base qualities were left out, and no much larger clone turns up one base away. In the prospective study, participants were about 18 to 90 years old, resided in about two dozen geographic areas of the United States, and were enrolled through a virtual design. In the prospective study, participants were assigned to cohorts based on the clinical history participants reported in a screening survey and a study questionnaire. Each participant in the prospective study had whole blood, serum and a nasopharyngeal or oropharyngeal swab collected by mobile phlebotomists. Participants in the prospective study had the option to provide additional blood draws and questionnaires over an approximately two-month period. Blood samples from the prospective study were shipped frozen or at room temperature prior to DNA extraction.

Here V drops 5 bases and J drops 0 bases, and the junction holds 9 bases not matched to any gene. CDR1 SEHNR and CDR2 FQNEAQ were looked up in the germline V gene (reference sequence). The CDR3 runs 16 amino acids, cysteine and phenylalanine included. Solely the CDR3 DNA is kept, with 48 bases framed from the first base. The immunoSEQ Assay, a bias-controlled multiplex PCR, was used to amplify TCRbeta CDR3 regions from genomic DNA. Per the original workflow: The number of nucleated cells in each sample was estimated from the amplification of reference gene primers within the assay. To quantify the absolute abundance of each unique TCRbeta CDR3 rearrangement, sequence reads were collapsed and filtered. For each sample, productive Simpson clonality was calculated as the square root of Simpson's diversity index over productive rearrangements. TCRdb's version of the immuneACCESS table is confined to in-frame rearrangements and falls short of the full clone set. An unresolved V gene accounts for under half of the shortfall where checked; the remainder is of unknown origin. D and trimming were read from the DNA, whereas the V and J calls and clone size are those reported in that table. The sample data list roughly 250,000 clones, and approximately 90% of these were observed just once. In total, the top ten clones hold more than 1% of the sample.

This entry comes from a study of blood T cell repertoires in COVID-19 (TCRdb year 2020). In the study overall: Samples covering the acute and convalescent phases of COVID-19 were provided by collaborators in the United States, Italy and Spain. The sample metadata nearly always contained a de-identified subject ID, COVID-19 status, age in years and sex. Subjects who had been exposed to COVID-19, were actively infected with it, or had recovered from it provided the deeply sampled blood TCRbeta repertoires that made up the dataset. Samples were obtained from the ongoing ImmuneRACE study (first 160 participants) and from some 1,300 subjects provided by 6 global collaborators. Where available, HLA class I and class II types were obtained from metadata supplied by the sample provider rather than from assay-based typing. The repertoires were made available in a free public database intended to serve as a resource for research on the immune response to SARS-CoV-2. The prospective study material was composed of cDNA or gDNA derived from T cells, B-cell-depleted T cells, or PBMCs. Points the paper makes about the study in general: How much clinical and demographic metadata was included differed by source and by participant, and the metadata was provided uncurated.

The sequence was collected from a woman aged 35 to 49 with acute COVID-19. The chain joins TRBV7-9 to TRBJ2-7; 8 central nucleotides agree with TRBD1. The material sequenced was PBMCs or T cells enriched from blood (not recorded which). CDR3 region: CASSLRGGQGSYEQYF. The DNA sequence is as follows: TGTGCCAGCAGCCTTAGAGGCGGACAGGGCTCCTACGAGCAGTACTTC.